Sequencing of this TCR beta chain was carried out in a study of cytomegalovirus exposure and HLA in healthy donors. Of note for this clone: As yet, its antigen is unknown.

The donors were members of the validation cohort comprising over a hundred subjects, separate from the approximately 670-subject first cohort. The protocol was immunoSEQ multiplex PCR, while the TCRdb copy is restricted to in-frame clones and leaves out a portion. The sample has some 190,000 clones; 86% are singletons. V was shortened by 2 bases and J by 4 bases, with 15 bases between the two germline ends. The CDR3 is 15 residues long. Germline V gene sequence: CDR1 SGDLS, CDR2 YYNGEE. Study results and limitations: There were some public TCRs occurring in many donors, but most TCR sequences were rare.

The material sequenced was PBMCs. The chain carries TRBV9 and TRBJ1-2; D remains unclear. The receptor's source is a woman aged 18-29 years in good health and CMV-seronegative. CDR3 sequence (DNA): TGTGCCAGCAGCGTTCAATCGGGTGGGTTCTATGGCTACACCTTC. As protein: CASSVQSGGFYGYTF.